This TCR beta chain stems from a study of cytomegalovirus exposure and HLA in healthy donors. Turning to the study itself: Counted in an early data release were about 85 million unique TCRs from HLA-typed donors.

V was trimmed by 1 base and J by 9 bases, leaving 4 bases between them. The CDR3 contains 11 residues. Germline CDR1 and CDR2: SGHVS and FNYEAQ. The PCR used 60 Vbeta and 13 Jbeta primers. TCRdb's table, derived via immunoSEQ multiplex PCR, lists solely in-frame clones and lacks some. The sample consists of about 160,000 clones, approximately 80% of them appearing once. The sequenced sample consisted of PBMCs. The clonotype comes from a man between 18 and 29 years old in good health and CMV-seropositive. The chain links TRBV7-6 to TRBJ2-1, with unresolved D. The CDR3 DNA sequence: TGTGCCAGCAGCTTAGGCGTTGAGCAGTTCTTC. It translates to CASSLGVEQFF.